This T cell receptor (beta chain) comes out of a study of T cell responses to AZD1222 COVID-19 vaccine. V lost 6 bases and J 6 bases, leaving 17 bases between the germline ends. The CDR3 has 14 amino acids. Germline V gene lookup returns CDR1 MNHEY and CDR2 SVGEGT. Generated by immunoSEQ multiplex PCR, the TCRdb table keeps only in-frame clones and is missing some. The table has 150,000 to 180,000 clones, more than 75% seen once. General study findings and limits: Spike-specific TCR breadth and depth both grew after two AZD1222 doses. Just a handful of AZD1222 recipients tested seropositive at baseline. Donor demographics were predominantly white British with a female majority; clonal diversity may be underestimated. Regions 160-218 and 743-854 held dominance among vaccine-associated CD4 TCRs, which spanned spike.

Concerning this clone: No antigen is known for it.

The chain is built from TRBV6-2 or TRBV6-3 and TRBJ1-2; D remains ambiguous. The material sequenced was peripheral blood, taken on day 0 of AZD1222 vaccination. This receptor was taken from an adult in good health. CDR3: CASSNSYDGNGYTF. As DNA, the CDR3 is TGTGCCAGCAGCAACAGTTATGACGGGAATGGCTACACCTTC.